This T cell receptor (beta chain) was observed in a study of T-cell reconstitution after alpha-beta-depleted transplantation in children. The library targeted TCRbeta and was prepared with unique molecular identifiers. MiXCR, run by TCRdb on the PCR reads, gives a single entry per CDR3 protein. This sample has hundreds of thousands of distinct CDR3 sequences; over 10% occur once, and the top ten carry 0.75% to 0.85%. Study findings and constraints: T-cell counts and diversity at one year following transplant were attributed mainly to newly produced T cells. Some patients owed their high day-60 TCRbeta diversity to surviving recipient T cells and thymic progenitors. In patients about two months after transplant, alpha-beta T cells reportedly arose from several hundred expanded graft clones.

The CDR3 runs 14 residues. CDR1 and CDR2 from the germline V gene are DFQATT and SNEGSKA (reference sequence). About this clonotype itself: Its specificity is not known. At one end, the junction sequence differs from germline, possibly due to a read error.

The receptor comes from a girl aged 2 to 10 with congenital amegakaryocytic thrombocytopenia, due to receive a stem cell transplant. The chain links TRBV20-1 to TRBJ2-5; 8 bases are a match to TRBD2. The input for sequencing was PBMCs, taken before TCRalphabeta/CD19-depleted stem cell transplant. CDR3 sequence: CCASPAGAGETQYF. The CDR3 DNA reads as TGCTGTGCTAGCCCAGCGGGAGCGGGAGAGACCCAGTACTTC.